The 3 T cell receptor beta chains below come from one sample, sequenced in a study of T cells in Graves' hyperthyroidism and ophthalmopathy. It was RNA transcripts that yielded the amplified TCR beta CDR3 regions. The primer set for the first-round RT-PCR of the TCR CDR3 was HTBI. TCRdb reanalysed the multiplex PCR reads using MiXCR and keeps one entry per CDR3 protein. The repertoire holds approximately 610,000 distinct CDR3 sequences, with roughly 15% as singletons. The sequenced sample was blood. These receptors were taken from a woman in her thirties or forties with Graves' ophthalmopathy.

This clonotype was observed a few times. The chain uses TRBV11-1 and TRBJ2-7; no clear D. Germline-derived CDR1 and CDR2 are SGHAT and FQDESV (reference sequence). The CDR3 extends over 16 amino acids. The V end lost 1 base, the J end lost 0 bases, and 13 bases lay between the germline ends. CDR3 nucleotides: TGTGCCAGCAGCTTAGGATCCGAAGCCCGCTCCTACGAGCAGTACTTC. Amino acids: CASSLGSEARSYEQYF.

This clonotype was recorded at least ten times. The chain uses TRBV10-1 and TRBJ2-4; D uncertain. This CDR3 spans 13 amino acids. The V end was cut by 6 bases, the J end by 7 bases, with 13 bases between. Germline CDR1 is WNHNN and CDR2 is SYGVQD (reference sequence). The CDR3 sequence is CASSASKSNIQYF. CDR3 nucleotides: TGCGCCAGCAGCGCAAGCAAGTCGAACATTCAGTACTTC.

Only a few counts were recorded for this clonotype. A much more abundant neighbour one base away suggests this may be a read error. CDR3 residues: CASSEGQGFRGHTF. Here the CDR3 DNA reads TGTGCCAGCAGTGAAGGGCAGGGGTTCCGTGGCCACACCTTC. V gene TRBV6-1 combines with J gene TRBJ1-2, with D possibly being TRBD1 (6 bases). The germline CDR1 and CDR2 sequences are MNHNS and SASEGT. This CDR3 spans 14 amino acids.